The clone carrying this T cell receptor (beta chain) came up a few times. The CDR3 runs to 16 residues. Germline CDR1 and CDR2: MNHEY and SMNVEV (reference sequence). V was clipped by 4 bases and J by 1 base; unmatched bases: 7. Generated by immunoSEQ multiplex PCR, the TCRdb table keeps only in-frame clones and is missing some. The repertoire holds 45,000 to 55,000 clones, with roughly 88% as singletons. The data were taken from a study of blood T cell repertoires in COVID-19. Study information: Italy, Spain and the United States were the sources of the convalescent and acute COVID-19 samples. Sources were T cells, B-cell-depleted T cells, or PBMCs; the material itself was cDNA or gDNA.

This TCR came from a human donor in a cohort sampled during active COVID-19. V gene TRBV27 combines with J gene TRBJ2-3; 8 bases fit TRBD2. The specimen was peripheral blood. CDR3: CASSSYSGVRTDTQYF. DNA of the CDR3: TGTGCCAGCAGTTCGTATAGCGGGGTCCGCACAGATACGCAGTATTTT.